This T cell receptor (beta chain) came from a study of cytomegalovirus exposure and HLA in healthy donors. Study-level results: Most TCR beta V segments were productive about 87% or about 30% of the time in an earlier analysis.

Details on this clone: Its antigen is undetermined.

PCR used 60 Vbeta primers and 13 Jbeta primers. Profiled with immunoSEQ multiplex PCR; TCRdb holds only in-frame clones, not every one. The sample holds some 120,000 clones, roughly 83% seen once. The CDR3 loop spans 15 amino acids. Germline trimming cut 0 bases from V and 8 bases from J; bases unmatched to any gene: 6. Looked up from germline, CDR1 is MNHEY and CDR2 is SVGAGI. Sequencing was performed on PBMCs. The source of this sequence is a man aged 18 to 30 in good health and CMV-seronegative. The chain couples TRBV6-5 to TRBJ1-4; TRBD1 agrees at 7 bases. CDR3 region: CASSYSAGGQEKLFF. The CDR3 coding sequence is TGTGCCAGCAGTTACTCTGCCGGGGGACAGGAAAAACTGTTTTTT.